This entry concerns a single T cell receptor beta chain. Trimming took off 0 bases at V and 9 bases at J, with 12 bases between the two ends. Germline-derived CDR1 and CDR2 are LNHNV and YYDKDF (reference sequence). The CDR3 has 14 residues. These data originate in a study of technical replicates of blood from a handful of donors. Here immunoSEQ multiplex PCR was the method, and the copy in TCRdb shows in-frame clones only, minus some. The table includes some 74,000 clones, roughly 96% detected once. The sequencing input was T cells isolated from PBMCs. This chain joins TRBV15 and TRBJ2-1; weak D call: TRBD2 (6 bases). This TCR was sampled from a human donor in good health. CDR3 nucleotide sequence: TGTGCCACCAGCAGAGATGCAGGGAGGATTGAGCAGTTCTTC. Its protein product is CATSRDAGRIEQFF.